This is a list of T cell receptor beta chains from one sample in a study of blood T cell repertoires in COVID-19. Generated by immunoSEQ multiplex PCR, the TCRdb table keeps only in-frame clones and is missing some. The sample includes about 140,000 clones, 60% to 80% of them seen just once. The sequencing input was PBMCs or T cells enriched from blood (not recorded which). The receptors originated from a woman aged 45-59 years who had recovered from COVID-19. Both conserved end residues are trimmed from each CDR3.

TRBV27 ANSAHPGQGAVQPQH
TRBV9 ASSVDGDGYT
TRBV28 ASSLLGQGANNEQF
TRBV28 ASSLGEAGAGTDTQY
TRBV3-1/TRBV3-2 ASSQAATGVGKLF
TRBV27 ASSGGGGRDGYT
TRBV4-1 ASSQRTGQPQH
TRBV9 ASSVSGAAGGSSYEQY
TRBV30 AWKDRGDNYGYT
TRBV19 ASSMRAAQETQY
TRBV14 ASSQARSGANVLT
TRBV3-1/TRBV3-2 ASSQEVAGRNTIY
TRBV24-1 ATESGLNTGELF
TRBV29-1 SAPGLAGGGPYNEQF
TRBV9 ASRSGTGELF
TRBV9 ASSVAGTSNNEQF
TRBV30 AWNPGFNYGYT
TRBV9 ASSVGLGTGPFTDTQY
TRBV6-1 ASSGIGGVSNGELF
TRBV10-1 ASRLQEYSNQPQH
TRBV5-1 ASSGDTSANYGYT
TRBV7-2 ASSSGTRRADTQY
TRBV5-6 ASSSPEEETQY
TRBV10-1 ASSESGDTEAF
TRBV5-1 ASSLDGPPGKNSPLH
TRBV15 ATSRDRAVIDTEAF
TRBV29-1 SVRTVNYGYT
TRBV28 ASSLDTENIQY